This T cell receptor beta chain was captured by sequencing in a study of OX40 agonist ivuxolimab in advanced cancers. As for the study more broadly: Ivuxolimab, which targeted the costimulatory receptor OX40 (CD134), was an agonistic, fully human IgG2 monoclonal antibody. The purpose of peripheral TCRbeta sequencing was to test whether ivuxolimab changed TCR sequence diversity and led to clonal T-cell expansion. Of the approximately 50 dose-escalation patients, hepatocellular carcinoma was present in roughly 19, melanoma in around 15, renal cell carcinoma in 9 and head and neck cancer in 9. Prior anti-PD-1, anti-PD-L1 or anti-CTLA-4 therapy was permitted, and checkpoint inhibitors had been received by roughly 40% of dose-escalation patients. Partial responses occurred in three dose-escalation patients: two with cutaneous melanoma and one with hepatocellular carcinoma. In the dose-escalation cohort, 82.7% of patients were male, and the mean age was approximately 64 years, with a range of 23 to 79. Intravenous ivuxolimab was administered to patients every 2 weeks at six dose levels: 0.01, 0.1, 0.3, 1.5, 3 and 10 mg/kg. The paper covers the monotherapy dose-escalation part of the phase I ivuxolimab trial, which included N of about 50 patients. Beyond this particular receptor, the publication reports: Low levels of normalized T-cell clonal expansion were also seen in some patients who did not respond. After ivuxolimab, more expanded clones were found on average in CD8+ T cells than in CD4+ T cells. In the 0.1-3.0 mg/kg groups, partial responders were among the patients with the lowest normalized peripheral clonal expansion, particularly in CD8+ T cells. At doses of 0.1 to 3.0 mg/kg, clonal expansion of both CD4+ and CD8+ T cells in blood was seen between baseline and week 6. Which antigens the clonally expanded peripheral T cells were specific for was not determined.

In the germline V gene (reference sequence), CDR1 corresponds to PRHDT and CDR2 to FYEKMQ. V is reduced by 5 bases and J by 7 bases, leaving a spacing of 11 bases between them. The CDR3, cysteine through phenylalanine, is 13 amino acids long. Left in the record is the CDR3 DNA by itself, 39 bases read in frame from the first base. Concerning this clone itself: Its antigen remains undetermined. There are no base qualities to consult, and no much larger clone falls within one base.

Genomic DNA was isolated from the sorted cells so that the TCRbeta CDR3 region could be sequenced. TCRbeta CDR3 regions were sequenced using the immunoSEQ Assay. TCRdb retrieved this table from immuneACCESS and kept in-frame rearrangements only. Not all clones are present; in checked studies, unresolved V genes account for under half, and no reason is known for the remainder. The sample yields over 40,000 clones; approximately 90% were counted once. Together, the top ten hold roughly 25% of the sample. The trial excluded patients who had a history of autoimmune disease or who were on systemic immunosuppression. Peripheral blood for TCR sequencing was drawn from every dose cohort at baseline, at cycle 4 day 1 and at cycle 7 day 1. Samples were obtained from an open-label, multicenter, first-in-human phase I dose-escalation trial of ivuxolimab. Adults with locally advanced or metastatic head and neck squamous cell, hepatocellular, melanoma or renal cell carcinoma were enrolled in the trial. Before TCR sequencing, CD4+ T cells and CD8+ T cells were sorted from peripheral blood as separate populations.

This chain is built from TRBV13 and TRBJ2-2, with the identity of the D gene unclear. The sequence was obtained from an adult with an advanced solid tumor such as melanoma, head and neck, liver or kidney cancer. The specimen comprised CD4+ or CD8+ T cells sorted from blood, sampled in a trial of the OX40 agonist ivuxolimab. This receptor has the CDR3 CASSGNRRGELFF. In nucleotide form, the sequence is TGTGCCAGCAGCGGAAACCGGCGCGGGGAGCTGTTTTTT.